This TCR beta chain emerged from a study of blood T cell repertoires in COVID-19. Study-wide background: The samples span acute and convalescent COVID-19 from the United States, Italy and Spain.

Trimming shortened V by 6 bases and J by 6 bases, and 10 bases separated the two germline ends. The CDR3 runs 12 residues. The protocol was immunoSEQ multiplex PCR, while the TCRdb copy is restricted to in-frame clones and leaves out a portion. The table shows around 60,000 clones, with about 76% occurring only once. The sample consisted of peripheral blood. The sequence derives from a human donor in a cohort sampled during active COVID-19. V and J are TRBV12-3 or TRBV12-4 and TRBJ2-3; D is perhaps TRBD2 (6 bases). The DNA for the CDR3 is TGTGCCAGCAGCCCCGGGGGTGATACGCAGTATTTT. Translating gives CASSPGGDTQYF.